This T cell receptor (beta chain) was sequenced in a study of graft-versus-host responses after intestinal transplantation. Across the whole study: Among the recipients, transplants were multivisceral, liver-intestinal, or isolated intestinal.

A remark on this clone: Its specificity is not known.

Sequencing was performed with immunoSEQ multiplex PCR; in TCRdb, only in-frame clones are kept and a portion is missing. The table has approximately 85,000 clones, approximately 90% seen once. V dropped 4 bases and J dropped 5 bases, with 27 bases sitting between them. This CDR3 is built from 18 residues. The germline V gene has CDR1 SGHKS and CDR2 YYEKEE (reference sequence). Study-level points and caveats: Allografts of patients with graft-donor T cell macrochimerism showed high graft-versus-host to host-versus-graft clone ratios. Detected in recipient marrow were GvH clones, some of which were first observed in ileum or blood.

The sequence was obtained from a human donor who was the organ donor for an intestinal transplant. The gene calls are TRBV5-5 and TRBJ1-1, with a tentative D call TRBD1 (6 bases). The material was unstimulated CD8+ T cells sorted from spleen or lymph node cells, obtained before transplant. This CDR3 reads CASSTRTVPTVKLTEAFF. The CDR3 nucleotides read TGTGCCAGCAGCACACGGACAGTCCCAACGGTCAAATTGACTGAAGCTTTCTTT.